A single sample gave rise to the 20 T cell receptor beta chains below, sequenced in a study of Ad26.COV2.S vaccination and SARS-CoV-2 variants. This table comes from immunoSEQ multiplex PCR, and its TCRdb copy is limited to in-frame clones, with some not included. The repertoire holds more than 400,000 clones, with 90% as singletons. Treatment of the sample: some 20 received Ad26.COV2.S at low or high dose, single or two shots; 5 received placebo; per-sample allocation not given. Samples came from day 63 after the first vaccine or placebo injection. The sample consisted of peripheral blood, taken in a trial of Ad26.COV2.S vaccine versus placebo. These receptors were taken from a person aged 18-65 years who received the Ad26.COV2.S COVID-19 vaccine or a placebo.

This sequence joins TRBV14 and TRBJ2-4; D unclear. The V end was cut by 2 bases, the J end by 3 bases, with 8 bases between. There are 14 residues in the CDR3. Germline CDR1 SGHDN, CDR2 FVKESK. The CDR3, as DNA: TGTGCCAGCAGCCAATCCGGGTACAAAAACATTCAGTACTTC. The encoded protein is CASSQSGYKNIQYF. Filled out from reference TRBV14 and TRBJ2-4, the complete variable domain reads EAGVTQFPSHSVIEKGQTVTLRCDPISGHDNLYWYRRVMGKEIKFLLHFVKESKQDESGMPNNRFLAERTGGTYSTLKVQPAELEDSGVYFCASSQSGYKNIQYFGAGTRLSVL.

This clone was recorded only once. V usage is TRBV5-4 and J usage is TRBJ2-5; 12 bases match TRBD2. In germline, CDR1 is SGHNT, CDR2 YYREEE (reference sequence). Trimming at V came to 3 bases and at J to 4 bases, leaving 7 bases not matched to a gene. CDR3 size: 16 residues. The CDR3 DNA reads TGTGCCAGCAGCTCGAGTAGGACTAGCGGGATAGAGACCCAGTACTTC. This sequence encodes CASSSSRTSGIETQYF.

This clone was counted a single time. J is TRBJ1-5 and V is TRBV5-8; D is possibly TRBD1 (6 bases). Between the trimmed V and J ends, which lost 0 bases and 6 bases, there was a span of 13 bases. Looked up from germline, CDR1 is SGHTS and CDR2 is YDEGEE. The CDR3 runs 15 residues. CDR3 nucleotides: TGTGCCAGCAGCTTGGAGGGGCTAGGGGGTCAGCCCCAGCATTTT. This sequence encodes CASSLEGLGGQPQHF.

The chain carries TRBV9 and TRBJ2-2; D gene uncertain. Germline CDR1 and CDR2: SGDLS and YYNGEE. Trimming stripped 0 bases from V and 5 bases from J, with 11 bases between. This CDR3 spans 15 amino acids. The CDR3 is CASSVGRRTTGELFF. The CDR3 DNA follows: TGTGCCAGCAGCGTAGGTCGACGTACGACCGGGGAGCTGTTTTTT.

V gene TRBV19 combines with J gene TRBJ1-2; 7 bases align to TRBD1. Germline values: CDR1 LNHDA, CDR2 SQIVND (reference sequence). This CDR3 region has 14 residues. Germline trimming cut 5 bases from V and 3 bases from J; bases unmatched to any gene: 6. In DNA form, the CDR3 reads TGTGCCAGTAGTGGCGGAGGGGGCGACTATGGCTACACCTTC. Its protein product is CASSGGGGDYGYTF. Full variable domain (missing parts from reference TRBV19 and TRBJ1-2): DGGITQSPKYLFRKEGQNVTLSCEQNLNHDAMYWYRQDPGQGLRLIYYSQIVNDFQKGDIAEGYSVSREKKESFPLTVTSAQKNPTAFYLCASSGGGGDYGYTFGSGTRLTVV.

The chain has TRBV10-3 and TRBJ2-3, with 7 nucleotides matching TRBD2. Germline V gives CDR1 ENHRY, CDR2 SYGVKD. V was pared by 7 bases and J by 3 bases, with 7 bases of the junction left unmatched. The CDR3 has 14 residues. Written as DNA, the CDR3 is TGTGCCATCACCCCCAGGCGGGAGACAGATACGCAGTATTTT. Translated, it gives CAITPRRETDTQYF.

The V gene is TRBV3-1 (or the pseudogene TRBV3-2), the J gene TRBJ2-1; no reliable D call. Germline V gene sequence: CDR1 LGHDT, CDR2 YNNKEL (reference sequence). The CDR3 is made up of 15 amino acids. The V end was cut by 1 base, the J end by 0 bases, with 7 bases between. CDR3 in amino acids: CASSQARSSYNEQFF. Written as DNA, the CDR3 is TGTGCCAGCAGCCAAGCCAGGAGCTCCTACAATGAGCAGTTCTTC.

The CDR3 coding sequence is TGCAGCGTTCCGGGACAGGGGAAAAACATTCAGTACTTC. This sequence encodes CSVPGQGKNIQYF. The chain carries TRBV29-1 and TRBJ2-4, with TRBD1 identical over 10 bases. Germline lookup yields CDR1 SQVTM and CDR2 ANQGSEA. V gave up 5 bases and J gave up 4 bases; unmatched junction bases: 2. This CDR3 region has 13 residues.

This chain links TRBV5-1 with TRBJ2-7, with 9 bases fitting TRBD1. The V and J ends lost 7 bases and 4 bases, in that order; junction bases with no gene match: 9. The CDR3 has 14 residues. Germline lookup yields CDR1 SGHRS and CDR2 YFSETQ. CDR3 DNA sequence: TGCGCCAGCGGTAGGACAGGGGATAGTTACGAGCAGTACTTC. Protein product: CASGRTGDSYEQYF.

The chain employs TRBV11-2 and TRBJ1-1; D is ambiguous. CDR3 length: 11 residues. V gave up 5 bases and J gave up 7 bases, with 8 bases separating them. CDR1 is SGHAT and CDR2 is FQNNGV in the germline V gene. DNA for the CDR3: TGTGCCAGCAGCCCTACGCATGAAGCTTTCTTT. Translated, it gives CASSPTHEAFF.

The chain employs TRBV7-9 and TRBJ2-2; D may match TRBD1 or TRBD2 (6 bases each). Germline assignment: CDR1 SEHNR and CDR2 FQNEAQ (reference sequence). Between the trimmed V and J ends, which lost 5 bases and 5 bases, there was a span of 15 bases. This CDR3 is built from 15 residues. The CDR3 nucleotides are TGTGCCAGCAGCCCCACCCAGGGGAGGACCGGGGAGCTGTTTTTT. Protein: CASSPTQGRTGELFF.

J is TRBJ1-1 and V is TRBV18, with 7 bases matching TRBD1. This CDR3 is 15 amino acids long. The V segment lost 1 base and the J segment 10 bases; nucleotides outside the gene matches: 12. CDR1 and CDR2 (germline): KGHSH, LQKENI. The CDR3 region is CASSPRKGRGQLAFF. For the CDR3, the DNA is TGTGCCAGCTCACCACGGAAGGGAAGGGGGCAGTTAGCTTTCTTT.

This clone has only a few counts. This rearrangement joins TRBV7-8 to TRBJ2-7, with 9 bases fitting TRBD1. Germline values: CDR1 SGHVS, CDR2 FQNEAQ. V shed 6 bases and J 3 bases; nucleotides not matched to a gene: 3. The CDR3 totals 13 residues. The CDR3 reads CASSWGQGYEQYF. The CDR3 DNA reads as TGTGCCAGCAGTTGGGGACAGGGCTACGAGCAGTACTTC.

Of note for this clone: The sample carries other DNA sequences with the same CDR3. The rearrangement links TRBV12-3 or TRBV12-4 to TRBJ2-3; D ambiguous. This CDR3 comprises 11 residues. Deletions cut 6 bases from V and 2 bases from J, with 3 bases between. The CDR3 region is CASSPTDTQYF. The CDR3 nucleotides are TGTGCCAGCAGCCCCACAGATACGCAGTATTTT.

The CDR3 coding sequence is TGTGCCAGCAGCTTATCTAGAGGGTCGGAGACCCAGTACTTC. Amino acid sequence: CASSLSRGSETQYF. V and J are TRBV11-3 and TRBJ2-5, with a weak D call TRBD2 (5 bases). This CDR3 spans 14 amino acids. Per germline, CDR1 SGHNT and CDR2 YENEEA. Trimming took 2 bases from V and 5 from J, leaving 12 bases between them.

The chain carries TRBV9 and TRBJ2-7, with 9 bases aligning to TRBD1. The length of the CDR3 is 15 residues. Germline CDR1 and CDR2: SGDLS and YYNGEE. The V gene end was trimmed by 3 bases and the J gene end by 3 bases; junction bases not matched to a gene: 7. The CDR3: CASSEEGQGVYEQYF. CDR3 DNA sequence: TGTGCCAGCAGCGAGGAGGGACAGGGAGTCTACGAGCAGTACTTC.

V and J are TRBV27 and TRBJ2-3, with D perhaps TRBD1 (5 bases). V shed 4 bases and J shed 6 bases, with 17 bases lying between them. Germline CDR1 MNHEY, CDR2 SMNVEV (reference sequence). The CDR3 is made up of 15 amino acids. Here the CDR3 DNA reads TGTGCCAGCAGTTCTAGACAGAGGCGAGATGATACGCAGTATTTT. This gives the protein CASSSRQRRDDTQYF.

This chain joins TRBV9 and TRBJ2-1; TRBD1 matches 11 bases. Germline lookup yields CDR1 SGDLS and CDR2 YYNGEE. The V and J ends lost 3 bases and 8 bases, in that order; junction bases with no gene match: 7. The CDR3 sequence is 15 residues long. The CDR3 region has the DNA TGTGCCAGCAGCGCGGACAGGGGGCGACAATATGAGCAGTTCTTC. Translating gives CASSADRGRQYEQFF.

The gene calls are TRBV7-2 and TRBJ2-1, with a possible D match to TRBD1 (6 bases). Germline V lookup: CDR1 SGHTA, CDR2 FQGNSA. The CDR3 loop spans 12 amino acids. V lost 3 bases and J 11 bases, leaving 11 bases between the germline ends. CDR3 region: CASSLSRDKQFF. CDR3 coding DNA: TGTGCCAGCAGCTTGTCCAGGGACAAGCAGTTCTTC.

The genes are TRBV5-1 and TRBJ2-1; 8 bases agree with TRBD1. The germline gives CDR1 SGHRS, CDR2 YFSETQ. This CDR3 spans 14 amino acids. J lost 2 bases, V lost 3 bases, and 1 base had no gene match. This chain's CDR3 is CASSWTGTYNEQFF. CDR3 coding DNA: TGCGCCAGCAGCTGGACAGGGACCTACAATGAGCAGTTCTTC.